This is a list of T cell receptor beta chains from one sample in a study of blood T cells in healthy people across ages. TCRdb re-derived calls from the 5' RACE reads in MiXCR, one entry per CDR3 protein. Among about 640,000 distinct CDR3 sequences listed, around two fifths were seen once. The sample taken for sequencing was blood. The receptors here all came from a man older than 75 in good health. CDR3s include the opening cysteine and the closing phenylalanine or tryptophan. The D gene is left open where the match is weak. Part of the rows lack a size; the others show once, few, many or a class for expanded clones.

clone_size j_call v_call d_call cdr3_nt cdr3_aa
few TRBJ1-2 TRBV7-8 TRBD1 TGTGCCAGCAGCTTAGTACAGGGGGAGAACTATGGCTACACCTTC CASSLVQGENYGYTF
many TRBJ2-5 TRBV7-9 TRBD1 TGTGCCAGCAGCTCCCAGGGGGTCGTAGAAGAGACCCAGTACTTC CASSSQGVVEETQYF
NA TRBJ2-7 TRBV7-9 TRBD2 TGTGCCAGCAGCTTGTGGACTAGCGGGAAACACAATGAGCAGTACTTC CASSLWTSGKHNEQYF
few TRBJ1-6 TRBV20-1 TRBD1 TGCAGTGCTAGACAGCCCGGACAGGGGTCACGAAATTCACCCCTCCACTTT CSARQPGQGSRNSPLHF
few TRBJ2-1 TRBV12-3/TRBV12-4 NA TGTGCCAGCAGTTTATACAGGGAAGGCGAGCAGTTCTTC CASSLYREGEQFF
NA TRBJ1-4 TRBV24-1 TRBD1 TGTGCCACCAGTTCCGGGACAGGGAGTGAAAAACTGTTTTTT CATSSGTGSEKLFF
NA TRBJ2-2 TRBV7-2 NA TGTGCCAGCAGCCCCCGTTCAGGTGGGGCCGGGGAGCTGTTTTTT CASSPRSGGAGELFF
NA TRBJ1-6 TRBV20-1 NA TGCAGTGCTAGTGGAAGTTTTCAGAATTCACCCCTCCACTTT CSASGSFQNSPLHF
NA TRBJ2-6 TRBV28 NA TGTGCCAGCAGTTTTTTGGGGGCGCTTGGGGCCAACGTCCTGACTTTC CASSFLGALGANVLTF
few TRBJ1-2 TRBV7-2 NA TGTGCCAGCAGCTATTACGGATCAAACTATGGCTACACCTTC CASSYYGSNYGYTF
few TRBJ2-1 TRBV20-1 NA TGCAGTGCTAGGGGGGGACCCCGGGGGAACAGAGAGCAGTTCTTC CSARGGPRGNREQFF
NA TRBJ2-5 TRBV2 TRBD2 TGTGCCAGCATTTCGGCTAGCGGGACGACCCAGTACTTC CASISASGTTQYF
few TRBJ2-7 TRBV9 NA TGTGCCAGCAGCGTTGGGCGGGAAAGCTACGAGCAGTACTTC CASSVGRESYEQYF
few TRBJ2-7 TRBV20-1 NA TGCAGTGCTAGGTGGGGCCCCTACGAGCAGTACTTC CSARWGPYEQYF
NA TRBJ2-7 TRBV2 NA TGTGCCAGCAGTACCCGACAGGAGCAGTACTTC CASSTRQEQYF
few TRBJ2-1 TRBV5-1 TRBD1 TGCGCCAGCAGCTTACGGGACAGTTCCTACAATGAGCAGTTCTTC CASSLRDSSYNEQFF
NA TRBJ2-1 TRBV11-2 NA TGTGCCAGCAGCTACAGAATCACCTACAATGAGCAGTTCTTC CASSYRITYNEQFF
once TRBJ2-1 TRBV6-5 NA TGTGCCAGCAGGTTGGACCTAAGCTCCTACAATGAGCAGTTCTTC CASRLDLSSYNEQFF
many TRBJ1-2 TRBV6-6 TRBD1 TGTGCCAGCAGTTACCGGGAGGGGGCTATAGGTGGCTACACCTTC CASSYREGAIGGYTF
many TRBJ1-2 TRBV14 TRBD1 TGTGCCAGCAGCCGGAGGGACAGGGGCTATGGCTACACCTTC CASSRRDRGYGYTF
NA TRBJ2-1 TRBV28 NA TGTGCCAGCAGTCCCTACTCGGACAAGAACAATGAGCAGTTCTTC CASSPYSDKNNEQFF
once TRBJ1-2 TRBV7-8 NA TGTGCCAGCAGTCCCCCTCTTAACCCAGGGAAGAAGGACTATGGCTACACCTTC CASSPPLNPGKKDYGYTF
NA TRBJ2-2 TRBV25-1 TRBD2 TGTGCCAGCAGTGACACGGGGACTAGGACCGGGGAGCTGTTTTTT CASSDTGTRTGELFF
few TRBJ1-4 TRBV5-1 NA TGCGCCAGCAGCGGGAGTCCGGACCCCAATGAAAAACTGTTTTTT CASSGSPDPNEKLFF
once TRBJ1-2 TRBV6-4 NA TGTGCCAGCAGGAGTAGTGATAACTATGGCTGCACCTTC CASRSSDNYGCTF
NA TRBJ1-5 TRBV7-2 TRBD1 TGTACCAGCAGTGGACAGGGTGGAACTCAGCCCCAGCATTTT CTSSGQGGTQPQHF
NA TRBJ2-2 TRBV19 NA TGTGCCAGTAGTAGTCAGTGGAACACCGGGGAGCTGTTTTTT CASSSQWNTGELFF
NA TRBJ2-4 TRBV20-1 NA TGCAGTGCTCCCCTGGGAGAAAACATTCAGTACTTC CSAPLGENIQYF
NA TRBJ2-2 TRBV7-9 NA TGTGCCAGCAGCTTAGATTCAGGGGACACCGGGGAGCTGTTTTTT CASSLDSGDTGELFF
NA TRBJ2-1 TRBV7-2 NA TGTGCCAGCAGCCCCCGGGCAGGGTCGGGGTACAATGAGCAGTTCTTC CASSPRAGSGYNEQFF
NA TRBJ1-1 TRBV7-8 NA TGTGCCAGCAGCTTAGTAGGTCCGGGGGATGCTTTCTTT CASSLVGPGDAFF
NA TRBJ1-1 TRBV20-1 NA TGCAGTGCTAGGGAGGGGGGTGGGAACACTGAAGCTTTCTTT CSAREGGGNTEAFF
NA TRBJ1-2 TRBV7-8 TRBD1 TGTGCCAGCAGCTTAGGTGGGCGGCAGGGGGCCGGGGCTAACTATGGCTACACCTTC CASSLGGRQGAGANYGYTF
NA TRBJ1-4 TRBV7-9 NA TGTGCCAGCGTGGACACTTCGTATGAAAAACTGTTTTTT CASVDTSYEKLFF
NA TRBJ2-4 TRBV13 TRBD2 TGTGCCAGCAGCTTAGGGACTAGCGAAGTAACCAAAAACATTCAGTACTTC CASSLGTSEVTKNIQYF
NA TRBJ1-2 TRBV20-1 NA TGCAGTGCTAGAGACGGGAAAAAATACGGTGGCTACACCTTC CSARDGKKYGGYTF
NA TRBJ2-5 TRBV2 TRBD2 TGTGCCTCCACTGGGACTAGCGGGAGGATCGGAGAGACCCAGTACTTC CASTGTSGRIGETQYF
NA TRBJ1-1 TRBV2 NA TGTGCCAGCAGTGAACTAGCCAGCCTGAACACTGAAGCTTTCTTT CASSELASLNTEAFF
NA TRBJ2-3 TRBV12-3/TRBV12-4 TRBD2 TGTGCCAGCAGCCTCACCGCTAGCGGGAGGTCAGATACGCAGTATTTT CASSLTASGRSDTQYF
few TRBJ1-6 TRBV12-3/TRBV12-4 TRBD1 TGTGCCAGCAGTTCCTCTTCGACAGGGGCAGGTAATTCACCCCTCCACTTT CASSSSSTGAGNSPLHF